This TCR beta chain is drawn from a study of blood T cell repertoires in COVID-19. Study-wide background: Acute and convalescent COVID-19 specimens originated in the United States, Italy and Spain. Sample material is recorded as cDNA or gDNA derived from T cells, B-cell-depleted T cells, or PBMCs.

With V trimmed by 5 bases and J by 0 bases, 7 bases remained unmatched. The CDR3 extends over 16 amino acids. Looked up from germline, CDR1 is SGHTA and CDR2 is FQGNSA. As handled by the study authors: Reference gene primer amplification gave nucleated cell count estimates. Some clones are missing from TCRdb's copy, which holds only in-frame ones; the method was immunoSEQ multiplex PCR. V and J calls and clone size are as listed in that table; D and trimming were resolved from the DNA. This table holds 180,000 or so clones, around 85% found once. This chain joins TRBV7-2 and TRBJ2-4; 7 bases align to TRBD2. The specimen was peripheral blood. The source of this sequence is a man aged 60-69 years with acute or convalescent COVID-19. The CDR3 region has the DNA TGTGCCAGCAGCGGACCGGGGGGACTAGCCAAAAACATTCAGTACTTC. Amino acids: CASSGPGGLAKNIQYF.